Shown below are 16 T cell receptor beta chains from a single sample sequenced in a study of control samples from healthy donors and cancer patients (dated by TCRdb to 2020 to 2022). Library generation was performed with the immunoSEQ multiplex PCR assay. The source is immuneACCESS, and TCRdb retained only in-frame sequences with V and J called. Part of the clones is not carried over; for the studies checked, unresolved V genes explain less than half of this, and the remainder is unexplained. For this sample there are 100,000 to 150,000 clones; 89% appear just once. Approximately 8% of the sample goes to the ten largest clones. The sample taken for sequencing was PBMCs. These TCRs come from a middle-aged man with head and neck cancer.

This chain joins TRBV30 and TRBJ2-7; TRBD1 might be the D (5 bases). This CDR3 contains 12 residues. V lost 1 base to trimming and J lost 3 bases, with 7 bases between them. Looked up from germline, CDR1 is GTSNPN and CDR2 is SVGIG (reference sequence). The CDR3 reads CAWSGRGYEQYF. Written as DNA, the CDR3 is TGTGCCTGGAGTGGTAGGGGCTACGAGCAGTACTTC.

The rearrangement links TRBV7-9 to TRBJ1-1; D is undetermined. Germline V lookup: CDR1 SEHNR, CDR2 FQNEAQ (reference sequence). The ends were cut back, 4 bases at V and 2 bases at J, with 14 bases in the middle. The CDR3 covers 15 residues. CDR3 sequence reads: CASSSRDMTNTEAFF. CDR3 coding DNA: TGTGCCAGCAGCTCACGAGACATGACAAACACTGAAGCTTTCTTT.

The CDR3 sequence is CASSHGGEQYF. CDR3 nucleotides: TGTGCCAGCAGCCACGGGGGAGAGCAGTATTTT. The chain joins TRBV7-3 to TRBJ2-3; D is perhaps TRBD2 (6 bases). Trimming shortened V by 5 bases and J by 11 bases, and 11 bases separated the two germline ends. The CDR3 is 11 residues long. Looked up from germline, CDR1 is SGHTA and CDR2 is FQGTGA.

V is TRBV7-9 and J is TRBJ2-1; 11 positions agree with TRBD2. CDR1 is SEHNR, CDR2 FQNEAQ, per germline (reference sequence). V lost 5 bases to trimming and J lost 0 bases; unmatched junction nucleotides: 3. This CDR3 is built from 16 residues. As DNA, the CDR3 is TGTGCCAGCAGCCATACTAGCGGGAGCTCCTACAATGAGCAGTTCTTC. Translated, it gives CASSHTSGSSYNEQFF. Filled out from reference TRBV7-9 and TRBJ2-1, the complete variable domain reads DTGVSQNPRHKITKRGQNVTFRCDPISEHNRLYWYRQTLGQGPEFLTYFQNEAQLEKSRLLSDRFSAERPKGSFSTLEIQRTEQGDSAMYLCASSHTSGSSYNEQFFGPGTRLTVL.

The genes are TRBV29-1 and TRBJ2-1, with D maybe TRBD2 (6 bases). Per germline, CDR1 SQVTM and CDR2 ANQGSEA. The ends were cut back, 4 bases at V and 5 bases at J, with 12 bases in the middle. The CDR3 contains 13 residues. CDR3 nucleotides: TGCAGCGTTGCAGCTAGCGTACACAATGAGCAGTTCTTC. Translation: CSVAASVHNEQFF.

This rearrangement joins TRBV15 to TRBJ2-6; D gene unclear. Per germline, CDR1 LNHNV and CDR2 YYDKDF (reference sequence). Trimming pared 0 bases from V and 0 bases from J, leaving 9 bases between. CDR3 size: 17 residues. Written as DNA, the CDR3 is TGTGCCACCAGCAGAGAAGGCCGGCACTCTGGGGCCAACGTCCTGACTTTC. Its translation is CATSREGRHSGANVLTF.

CDR3 sequence reads: CASSQDRGQRKNSPLHF. The CDR3 DNA reads as TGCGCCAGCAGCCAAGATCGGGGGCAGCGCAAAAATTCACCCCTCCACTTT. V is TRBV4-1 and J is TRBJ1-6, with D possibly TRBD1 on 6 matching bases. The germline V gene encodes CDR1 MGHRA and CDR2 YSYEKL. Between the trimmed V and J ends, which lost 0 bases and 7 bases, there was a span of 16 bases. The CDR3 contains 17 residues.

The gene calls are TRBV15 and TRBJ2-2, with D maybe TRBD2 (6 bases). Trimming stripped 3 bases from V and 6 bases from J, with 11 bases between. CDR1 LNHNV and CDR2 YYDKDF come from the germline V gene (reference sequence). The CDR3 runs to 14 residues. The CDR3 sequence: CATSSRGWAGELFF. CDR3 nucleotide sequence: TGTGCCACCAGCAGCCGGGGGTGGGCCGGGGAGCTGTTTTTT.

This clone was found many times. The rearrangement uses TRBV2 and TRBJ2-1; 10 bases fit TRBD1. Unmatched junction bases numbered 13, after V lost 5 bases and J lost 3 bases. CDR3 length: 18 amino acids. The germline V gene has CDR1 SNHLY and CDR2 FYNNEI. The CDR3, as DNA: TGTGCCAGCAGTCCTACCTACGGGACAGGGGCTAGCTACAATGAGCAGTTCTTC. This gives the protein CASSPTYGTGASYNEQFF.

The chain has TRBV27 and TRBJ2-1; D is possibly TRBD2 (5 bases). Germline V gives CDR1 MNHEY, CDR2 SMNVEV (reference sequence). Trimming removed 3 bases from V and 2 bases from J, with 8 bases in between. CDR3 length: 14 residues. The CDR3 is CASSLTTAYNEQFF. In DNA, the CDR3 is TGTGCCAGCAGTTTGACTACTGCCTACAATGAGCAGTTCTTC.

The rearrangement uses TRBV5-1 and TRBJ1-1; D gene ambiguous. There are 14 residues in the CDR3. CDR1 is SGHRS, CDR2 YFSETQ, per germline. V lost 3 bases to trimming and J lost 4 bases, with 13 bases between them. CDR3 amino acids: CASSWAESSTEAFF. The CDR3 DNA sequence: TGCGCCAGCAGCTGGGCAGAGTCGAGCACTGAAGCTTTCTTT.

The rearrangement joins TRBV3-1 (or the pseudogene TRBV3-2) to TRBJ2-2; the D is unclear. The CDR3 totals 15 residues. V was cut by 4 bases and J by 0 bases, with 9 bases left in between. Germline V gene lookup returns CDR1 LGHDT and CDR2 YNNKEL (reference sequence). DNA for the CDR3: TGTGCCAGCAGCCTTGGTACTACGAACACCGGGGAGCTGTTTTTT. This codes for CASSLGTTNTGELFF.

This chain joins TRBV2 and TRBJ2-7; 11 nucleotides align to TRBD1. The germline V gene encodes CDR1 SNHLY and CDR2 FYNNEI. CDR3 length: 15 amino acids. The V gene end was trimmed by 3 bases and the J gene end by 2 bases; junction bases not matched to a gene: 3. The CDR3, as DNA: TGTGCCAGCAGTGATGGACAGGGGGCGACCTACGAGCAGTACTTC. The encoded protein is CASSDGQGATYEQYF.

Here the CDR3 DNA reads TGTGCCAGCAGTGACCGACAGGGGAGGAGGGGCTACACCTTC. Amino acids: CASSDRQGRRGYTF. The rearrangement links TRBV6-1 to TRBJ1-2, with 8 positions matching TRBD1. V lost 3 bases to trimming and J lost 8 bases; unmatched junction nucleotides: 8. Germline V CDR1 and CDR2: MNHNS, SASEGT. The CDR3 has 14 residues.

Details on this clone: Other nucleotide sequences from this sample produce the same CDR3. The chain is built from TRBV5-1 and TRBJ2-1; D ambiguous. Germline CDR1 and CDR2: SGHRS and YFSETQ. CDR3 size: 14 residues. V lost 1 base and J 0 bases, leaving 5 bases between the germline ends. CDR3 sequence reads: CASSLLSSYNEQFF. The CDR3 nucleotides are TGCGCCAGCAGCTTGCTTAGCTCCTACAATGAGCAGTTCTTC.

The chain links TRBV14 to TRBJ2-1, with 11 nucleotides matching TRBD2. In germline, CDR1 is SGHDN, CDR2 FVKESK. The CDR3 runs 19 residues. J was trimmed by 0 bases and V by 0 bases; bases with no gene match: 7. As DNA, the CDR3 is TGTGCCAGCAGCCAAGAAATAGCGGGAGGGTCCTTCTCCTACAATGAGCAGTTCTTC. It specifies CASSQEIAGGSFSYNEQFF.